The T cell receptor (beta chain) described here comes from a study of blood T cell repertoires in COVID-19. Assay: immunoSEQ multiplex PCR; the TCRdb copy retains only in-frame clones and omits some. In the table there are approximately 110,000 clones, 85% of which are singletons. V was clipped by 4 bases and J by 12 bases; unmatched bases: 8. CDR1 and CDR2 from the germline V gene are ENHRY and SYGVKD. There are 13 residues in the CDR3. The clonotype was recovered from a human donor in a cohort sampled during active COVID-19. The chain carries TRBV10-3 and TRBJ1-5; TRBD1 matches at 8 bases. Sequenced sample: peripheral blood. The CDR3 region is CAISGGQVTLQHF. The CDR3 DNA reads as TGTGCCATCAGTGGGGGACAGGTGACCCTCCAGCATTTT.